The clone carrying this T cell receptor (beta chain) was seen repeatedly, ten times or more. Its antigen is not identified. TCRdb reanalysed the 5' RACE reads using MiXCR and keeps one entry per CDR3 protein. The sample lists some 30,000 distinct CDR3 sequences, approximately 13% occurring once. The data were obtained in a study of neurological immune-mediated disorders. Findings and caveats of the study: HTLV-1-associated myelopathy showed the most TCR clonal expansion; multiple sclerosis the least, below healthy controls.

The time point here: longitudinal time-point 2. The CDR3 loop spans 13 amino acids. The germline CDR1 and CDR2 sequences are SGHTA and FQGNSA. The V end lost 3 bases, the J end lost 7 bases, and 12 bases lay between the germline ends. V usage is TRBV7-2 and J usage is TRBJ1-2; no reliable D call. The sample taken for sequencing was PBMCs. This receptor was taken from a woman aged 40 to 50 in good health. This CDR3 is CASSFVTAGGYTF. The CDR3 nucleotides read TGTGCCAGCAGCTTTGTGACCGCCGGTGGCTACACCTTC.